What follows are 29 T cell receptor beta chains derived from one specimen sequenced in a study of response to subunit inactivated influenza vaccine. TCRdb passed the RT-PCR reads through MiXCR, listing each CDR3 protein once. Here the sample spans hundreds of thousands of distinct CDR3 sequences, roughly 27% being singletons. This specimen consisted of CD4+ T cells sorted from PBMCs, obtained more than 4 days after vaccination. These receptors were taken from a man between 45 and 60 years old who received an inactivated influenza vaccine.

This clonotype showed up many times. CDR3 nucleotide sequence: TGTGCCAGCAGCTCGAGATTGTGGGGCTCTAGCACAGATACGCAGTATTTT. This encodes CASSSRLWGSSTDTQYF. V usage is TRBV12-3 or TRBV12-4 and J usage is TRBJ2-3, with a tentative D call TRBD1 (5 bases). V was shortened by 6 bases and J by 0 bases, with 19 bases between the two germline ends. The CDR3 has 17 residues.

The chain has TRBV6-2 or TRBV6-3 and TRBJ2-1; D is possibly TRBD2 (5 bases). Germline CDR1 reads MNHEY; CDR2 reads SVGEGT. Trimming shortened V by 4 bases and J by 6 bases, and 19 bases separated the two germline ends. The CDR3 runs to 16 residues. In DNA form, the CDR3 reads TGTGCCAGCAGTTTCTACACTCGTGAGGGTATCAATGAGCAGTTCTTC. It codes for CASSFYTREGINEQFF.

This clonotype was counted only a few times. This chain joins TRBV4-3 and TRBJ2-2; D assignment may be TRBD1 or TRBD2 (5 bases each). V was cut by 4 bases and J by 2 bases, with 8 bases left in between. The germline CDR1 and CDR2 sequences are LGHNA and YSLEER. CDR3 length: 14 amino acids. CDR3 in amino acids: CASSRDQNTGELFF. The CDR3 coding sequence is TGCGCCAGCAGCCGGGACCAAAACACCGGGGAGCTGTTTTTT.

The chain combines TRBV11-2 with TRBJ2-3; D is ambiguous. The CDR3 contains 15 residues. Germline V lookup: CDR1 SGHAT, CDR2 FQNNGV. V shed 2 bases and J shed 0 bases, with 9 bases lying between them. CDR3 nucleotide sequence: TGTGCCAGCAGCTTACTGTTCCCTAGCACAGATACGCAGTATTTT. Encoded protein: CASSLLFPSTDTQYF.

In this sample, this clonotype turned up a few times. This chain joins TRBV5-1 and TRBJ2-3, with 7 bases lining up with TRBD1. With 9 bases clipped from V and 4 bases from J, the junction kept 8 bases outside the gene matches. CDR1 is SGHRS and CDR2 is YFSETQ in the germline V gene. The CDR3 is made up of 13 amino acids. CDR3 amino acids: CATRRQGADTQYF. In DNA form, the CDR3 reads TGCGCCACCCGAAGACAGGGTGCAGATACGCAGTATTTT. The full variable domain, its missing parts supplied by reference TRBV5-1 and TRBJ2-3, is KAGVTQTPRYLIKTRGQQVTLSCSPISGHRSVSWYQQTPGQGLQFLFEYFSETQRNKGNFPGRFSGRQFSNSRSEMNVSTLELGDSALYLCATRRQGADTQYFGPGTRLTVL.

This chain links TRBV25-1 with TRBJ2-3; no definite D call. The CDR3 runs to 12 residues. The germline V gene encodes CDR1 MGHDK and CDR2 SYGVNS. The germline V and J ends were trimmed by 8 bases and 5 bases, with 11 bases remaining between them. CDR3 amino acids: CASPNDKDTQYF. CDR3 nucleotides: TGTGCCAGCCCCAATGATAAAGATACGCAGTATTTT.

This clonotype was seen a handful of times. This rearrangement joins TRBV20-1 to TRBJ2-3; 11 bases fit TRBD2. Trimming at V came to 0 bases and at J to 4 bases, leaving 6 bases not matched to a gene. Germline V lookup: CDR1 DFQATT, CDR2 SNEGSKA (reference sequence). The CDR3 is made up of 16 amino acids. The CDR3 spells CSARDPTSGVSDTQYF. CDR3 bases: TGCAGTGCTAGAGATCCGACTAGCGGGGTCTCAGATACGCAGTATTTT.

The rearrangement joins TRBV3-1 to TRBJ2-7, with TRBD2 identical over 7 bases. Losses at the gene ends were 0 bases for V and 7 bases for J; bases not matched to a gene: 15. From germline, CDR1 is LGHDT and CDR2 YNNKEL (reference sequence). This CDR3 has 17 amino acids. CDR3: CASSQDLGVAGVDEQYF. The CDR3 nucleotides read TGTGCCAGCAGCCAAGATTTGGGAGTTGCGGGGGTCGATGAGCAGTACTTC.

V is TRBV9 and J is TRBJ2-5, with 8 bases lining up with TRBD2. Germline CDR1 reads SGDLS; CDR2 reads YYNGEE. The CDR3 sequence is 16 residues long. V shed 1 base and J 4 bases; nucleotides not matched to a gene: 9. The CDR3 DNA follows: TGTGCCAGCAGCGTACAAGCGGGGGTCGGTGGAGAGACCCAGTACTTC. Its translation is CASSVQAGVGGETQYF.

The V call is TRBV6-5, the J call TRBJ2-3, with D unresolved. The germline V gene has CDR1 MNHEY and CDR2 SVGAGI. With 6 bases removed from V and 8 bases from J, the gap between germline ends came to 9 bases. CDR3 length: 11 residues. In nucleotides, the CDR3 is TGTGCCAGCAGGTGGGGTAGTACGCAGTATTTT. Translated, it gives CASRWGSTQYF.

This rearrangement joins TRBV5-1 to TRBJ2-5, with TRBD2 matching 11 bases. Germline V gives CDR1 SGHRS, CDR2 YFSETQ. V lost 0 bases and J lost 5; bases outside the gene matches: 9. This CDR3 has 17 residues. The CDR3 region is CASSLVASGGRKETQYF. In DNA, the CDR3 is TGCGCCAGCAGCTTGGTGGCTAGCGGGGGGAGGAAGGAGACCCAGTACTTC.

The chain carries TRBV7-9 and TRBJ2-6; D remains unclear. Germline V gene sequence: CDR1 SEHNR, CDR2 FQNEAQ (reference sequence). Trimming took 1 base from V and 1 from J, leaving 8 bases between them. The length of the CDR3 is 16 residues. In DNA, the CDR3 is TGTGCCAGCAGCTTAGTTTTGGGGTCTGGGGCCAACGTCCTGACTTTC. It encodes CASSLVLGSGANVLTF.

V gene TRBV27 combines with J gene TRBJ2-7; D gene ambiguous. V lost 6 bases, J lost 0 bases, and 18 bases lay in between. There are 16 residues in the CDR3. Germline V gene data show CDR1 as MNHEY and CDR2 as SMNVEV (reference sequence). The CDR3 sequence: CASSLDGVSGSYEQYF. The CDR3 DNA reads TGTGCCAGCAGCCTAGATGGGGTATCGGGCTCCTACGAGCAGTACTTC.

This clonotype was found a few times. This chain uses TRBV9 with TRBJ2-3; tentative D call: TRBD2 (6 bases). Trimming shortened V by 4 bases and J by 0 bases, and 12 bases separated the two germline ends. The CDR3 length is 15 residues. Germline CDR1 reads SGDLS; CDR2 reads YYNGEE. CDR3 sequence (DNA): TGTGCCAGCAGCAATAGCGGTTTTAGCACAGATACGCAGTATTTT. Translating gives CASSNSGFSTDTQYF.

This clonotype occurred many times. The genes are TRBV4-3 and TRBJ1-5; no clear D gene. CDR3 length equals 14 residues. Germline lookup yields CDR1 LGHNA and CDR2 YSLEER. With 0 bases removed from V and 9 bases from J, the gap between germline ends came to 12 bases. CDR3 amino acids: CASSQDIAVGPQHF. CDR3 in DNA: TGCGCCAGCAGCCAAGATATTGCGGTCGGGCCCCAGCATTTT.

This clonotype occurred a few times. The CDR3 protein is CSVGGPFSNQPQHF. DNA for the CDR3: TGCAGCGTTGGGGGACCGTTTAGCAATCAGCCCCAGCATTTT. The chain is built from TRBV29-1 and TRBJ1-5; D possibly corresponds to TRBD1 (5 bases). The CDR3 is made up of 14 amino acids. Trimming stripped 4 bases from V and 0 bases from J, with 10 bases between. Germline V gives CDR1 SQVTM, CDR2 ANQGSEA. The complete variable domain, with remaining parts taken from reference TRBV29-1 and TRBJ1-5, reads SAVISQKPSRDICQRGTSLTIQCQVDSQVTMMFWYRQQPGQSLTLIATANQGSEATYESGFVIDKFPISRPNLTFSTLTVSNMSPEDSSIYLCSVGGPFSNQPQHFGDGTRLSIL.

This clonotype was counted between two and nine times. The chain recombines TRBV6-1 with TRBJ2-5; 8 nucleotides line up with TRBD1. The CDR3 length is 13 residues. With V trimmed by 6 bases and J by 5 bases, 5 bases remained unmatched. Germline CDR1 reads MNHNS; CDR2 reads SASEGT. CDR3 residues: CASRQTGVETQYF. Here the CDR3 DNA reads TGTGCCAGCAGACAGACAGGGGTGGAGACCCAGTACTTC.

The rearrangement joins TRBV20-1 to TRBJ2-3; D is perhaps TRBD1 (5 bases). The CDR3 has 15 residues. CDR1 DFQATT and CDR2 SNEGSKA come from the germline V gene (reference sequence). The ends were cut back, 4 bases at V and 1 base at J, with 15 bases in the middle. DNA for the CDR3: TGCAGTGCTAACTACCGACAGTCGGGCACAGATACGCAGTATTTT. Amino acid sequence: CSANYRQSGTDTQYF.

The chain links TRBV14 to TRBJ2-2; D is uncertain. CDR3 length: 11 residues. CDR1 is SGHDN, CDR2 FVKESK, per germline. Trimming removed 3 bases from V and 9 bases from J, with 5 bases in between. CDR3 sequence: CASSHNRELFF. DNA of the CDR3: TGTGCCAGCAGCCATAACCGGGAGCTGTTTTTT.

The V and J genes are TRBV4-3 and TRBJ1-2; TRBD1 agrees at 8 bases. Germline values: CDR1 LGHNA, CDR2 YSLEER. The ends lost 5 bases at V and 2 bases at J; junction bases unmatched: 7. The CDR3 contains 15 residues. This chain's CDR3 is CASSVTDRVNYGYTF. The CDR3 DNA reads as TGCGCCAGCAGCGTTACGGACAGGGTGAACTATGGCTACACCTTC.

V and J are TRBV28 and TRBJ2-2; unclear D gene. With 3 bases removed from V and 13 bases from J, the gap between germline ends came to 9 bases. CDR1 and CDR2 from the germline V gene are MDHEN and SYDVKM. The CDR3 covers 11 residues. CDR3 nucleotides: TGTGCCAGCAGTTTGGAGACAAGGCTGTTTTTT. Protein sequence: CASSLETRLFF.

This clonotype was observed a few times. The chain is built from TRBV12-3 or TRBV12-4 and TRBJ2-1, with a weak D call TRBD1 (5 bases). V was pared by 2 bases and J by 13 bases, with 15 bases between. The CDR3 runs to 13 residues. The CDR3 sequence is CASSLTGRALQFF. The DNA for the CDR3 is TGTGCCAGCAGTTTAACGGGCAGGGCACTCCAGTTCTTC.

The gene calls are TRBV6-1 and TRBJ2-7; D is unresolved. V lost 5 bases and J lost 5, with 19 bases in between. Germline V gene lookup returns CDR1 MNHNS and CDR2 SASEGT. The CDR3 is 15 amino acids. The CDR3 nucleotides read TGTGCCAGCAGTACACACGACGGTCTGGGTAACGAGCAGTACTTC. Amino acids: CASSTHDGLGNEQYF.

The sample holds a few counts of this clonotype. This chain joins TRBV28 and TRBJ2-7; D remains ambiguous. Per germline, CDR1 MDHEN and CDR2 SYDVKM. The CDR3 is made up of 15 amino acids. V was shortened by 5 bases and J by 4 bases, with 18 bases between the two germline ends. CDR3 DNA sequence: TGTGCCAGCAGTAACGTGGGCATGGAACTTTACGAGCAGTACTTC. This codes for CASSNVGMELYEQYF.

The chain recombines TRBV20-1 with TRBJ1-5; D is ambiguous. Trimming stripped 0 bases from V and 0 bases from J, with 9 bases between. The CDR3 extends over 15 amino acids. Germline assignment: CDR1 DFQATT and CDR2 SNEGSKA (reference sequence). CDR3 in amino acids: CSARDSRYSNQPQHF. CDR3 DNA sequence: TGCAGTGCTAGAGATTCGCGGTATAGCAATCAGCCCCAGCATTTT.

The chain recombines TRBV28 with TRBJ1-2, with 8 bases fitting TRBD1. The CDR3 has 15 residues. V lost 4 bases and J lost 5; bases outside the gene matches: 9. Germline lookup yields CDR1 MDHEN and CDR2 SYDVKM. The CDR3 coding sequence is TGTGCCAGCAGTTCCCGCCGGGACAGGCCATATGGCTACACCTTC. Its protein product is CASSSRRDRPYGYTF.

The genes are TRBV7-2 and TRBJ2-2; D call uncertain. The germline V gene encodes CDR1 SGHTA and CDR2 FQGNSA. The CDR3 is 11 residues long. V was shortened by 5 bases and J by 8 bases, with 6 bases between the two germline ends. CDR3 sequence: CASSPRGELFF. The CDR3 coding sequence is TGTGCCAGCAGCCCTAGGGGGGAGCTGTTTTTT.

As for this clonotype: Just one base apart from a much larger clone, this may be a read error. This sequence joins TRBV7-2 and TRBJ1-1, with D perhaps matching TRBD1 (5 bases). V was cut by 8 bases and J by 3 bases, with 16 bases left in between. CDR3 length: 14 amino acids. Germline lookup yields CDR1 SGHTA and CDR2 FQGNSA. The CDR3 region has the DNA TGTGCCAGCGGACCGGGGCCATCAGACACTGAAGCTTTCTTT. Encoded protein: CASGPGPSDTEAFF.

There are a few counts of this clonotype. The chain is built from TRBV7-6 and TRBJ2-7, with 7 bases that match TRBD2. CDR1 and CDR2 (germline): SGHVS, FNYEAQ. V dropped 2 bases and J dropped 2; count of bases not matched to a gene: 3. The CDR3 has 14 amino acids. The CDR3 nucleotides are TGTGCCAGCAGCTTAACTAGCGTCACCTACGAGCAGTACTTC. It is translated as CASSLTSVTYEQYF.